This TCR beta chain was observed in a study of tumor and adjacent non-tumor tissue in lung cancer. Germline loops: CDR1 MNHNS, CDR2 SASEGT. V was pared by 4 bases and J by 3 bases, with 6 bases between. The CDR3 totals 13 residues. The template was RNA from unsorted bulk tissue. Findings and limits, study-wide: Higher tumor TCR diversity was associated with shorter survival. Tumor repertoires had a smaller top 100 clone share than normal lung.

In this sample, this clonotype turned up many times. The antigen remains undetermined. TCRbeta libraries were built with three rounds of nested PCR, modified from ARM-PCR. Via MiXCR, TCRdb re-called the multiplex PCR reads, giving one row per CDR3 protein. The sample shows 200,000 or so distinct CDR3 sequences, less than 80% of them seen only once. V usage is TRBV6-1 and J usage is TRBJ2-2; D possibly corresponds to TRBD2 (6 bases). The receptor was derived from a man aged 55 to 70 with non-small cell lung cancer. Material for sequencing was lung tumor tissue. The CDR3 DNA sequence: TGTGCCAGCAGTGGGGGGGACACCGGGGAGCTGTTTTTT. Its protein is CASSGGDTGELFF.